What follows is one T cell receptor (beta chain) and its context. Its antigen is unknown. Per-base quality was not reported, and no clone a single base away is much larger than it. TCRbeta CDR3 regions were amplified from genomic DNA using the immunoSEQ Assay, a bias-controlled multiplex PCR. The original pipeline was this. Nucleated cell counts per sample were estimated from amplification of reference gene primers within the assay. To quantify the absolute abundance of each unique TCRbeta CDR3 rearrangement, sequence reads were collapsed and filtered. For each sample, productive Simpson clonality was calculated as the square root of Simpson's diversity index across productive rearrangements. TCRdb carries this immuneACCESS record with in-frame sequences only. Its versions omit some clonotypes, under half of them owing to an unresolved V gene in the studies checked, with the rest unexplained. Clone size and the V and J calls come from that table; the DNA yielded D and trimming. The sample table lists fewer than 55,000 clones, under 85% of them with a count of one. In total, the top ten clones hold approximately 7% of the sample.

In the germline V gene, CDR1 corresponds to SGHTA and CDR2 to FQGNSA. Trimming leaves V shorter by 7 bases and J shorter by 3 bases, with the junction holding 6 bases beyond the gene matches. Counted from cysteine to phenylalanine, this CDR3 has 14 amino acids. The retained sequence is limited to the CDR3, 42 bases, with the frame set at the first base. The data belong to a study of blood T cell repertoires in COVID-19 (dated by TCRdb to 2019 to 2021). About the study as a whole: Samples from collaborators originated in the United States, Italy and Spain and spanned both the acute and convalescent phases of COVID-19. The material from the prospective study consisted of cDNA or gDNA derived from T cells, B-cell-depleted T cells, or PBMCs. Deeply sampled blood TCRbeta repertoires from subjects exposed to, actively infected with, or recovered from COVID-19 were included in the dataset. The repertoires were released in a freely available public database intended as a resource for research on the immune response to SARS-CoV-2. Samples were obtained from the ongoing ImmuneRACE study (first 160 participants) and from approximately 1,200 subjects provided by 6 global collaborators. Sample metadata almost always included a de-identified subject ID, COVID-19 status, age in years and sex. Where available, HLA class I and class II types were taken from metadata supplied by the sample provider and were not determined by assay-based typing. On the study overall, not on this receptor specifically: The quantity of clinical and demographic metadata differed by source and by participant and was supplied without curation.

Collaborating institutions collected whole blood in K2EDTA tubes following their own protocols. For TCRbeta analysis, collaborators shipped samples in one of three forms: frozen whole blood, isolated PBMCs, or DNA extracted from either of those sample types. The clonotype comes from a man aged 65-85 years with active COVID-19. The sequence is built from TRBV7-2 and TRBJ2-7, with TRBD1 matching 10 junction bases. Sequencing used peripheral blood. At the DNA level, the sequence is TGTGCCAGCACCTTGGGACAGGGGCTCTACGAGCAGTACTTC. Its amino acids are CASTLGQGLYEQYF.